This TCR beta chain stems from a study of shared clonotypes between healthy human individuals. Study-wide findings and caveats: The study found approximately 5% of naive CD4 clonotypes shared across a handful of donors.

In the original workflow: ImmunoSEQ supplied junction-only sequences lacking quality scores, so filtering was different. The protocol was immunoSEQ multiplex PCR, while the TCRdb copy is restricted to in-frame clones and leaves out a portion. Clone size and V and J calls were adopted from that table, with D and trimming inferred from the DNA. The data show about 1,500,000 clones, roughly 97% seen once. Points on this clone: Its antigen remains unknown.

V lost 4 bases, J lost 1 base, and 15 bases lay in between. From germline, CDR1 is SGHNT and CDR2 YYREEE (reference sequence). The CDR3 runs 17 residues. Each of the donors was a healthy adult who was HIV-negative and had not had a recent acute infection or vaccination. Naive CD4+ cells were CD45RA-selected; the remaining cells were memory. The sequence came from a man aged 25-45 years in good health. The sample consisted of naive CD4+ T cells sorted from blood. Regarding subset: CD45RA+ positively selected. This chain uses TRBV5-4 with TRBJ2-6; D perhaps matches TRBD2 (5 bases). The CDR3 DNA is TGTGCCAGCAGCAGTCGGTCAGGAGGATCTGGGGCCAACGTCCTGACTTTC. Protein sequence: CASSSRSGGSGANVLTF.